Below are 24 T cell receptor beta chains sequenced from a single sample in a study of cytomegalovirus exposure and HLA in healthy donors. PCR primers comprised 60 Vbeta and 13 Jbeta primers. Clones were sequenced by immunoSEQ multiplex PCR, and TCRdb holds only the in-frame ones, with some missing. Of about 120,000 clones detected, roughly 18% appear once; the ten largest clones hold less than 3.5%. Material for sequencing was PBMCs. These receptors originate from a female donor in good health and CMV-seropositive.

This clone has only a few counts. The rearrangement joins TRBV5-1 to TRBJ2-2; TRBD1 might be the D (6 bases). Per germline, CDR1 SGHRS and CDR2 YFSETQ. V gave up 4 bases and J gave up 6 bases, with 13 bases separating them. The CDR3 sequence is 14 residues long. CDR3 coding DNA: TGCGCCAGCAGCACCTCCAGGGGAGCCGGGGAGCTGTTTTTT. It translates to CASSTSRGAGELFF.

This clone was counted only a few times. The chain couples TRBV23-1 to TRBJ1-2, with D maybe TRBD1 (6 bases). TRBV23-1 is filed as an ORF, its function uncertain. The CDR3 totals 12 residues. Trimming pared 8 bases from V and 4 bases from J, leaving 11 bases between. CDR3 in amino acids: CASPSGVYGYTF. As DNA, the CDR3 is TGCGCCAGCCCATCAGGGGTCTATGGCTACACCTTC.

The chain has TRBV2 and TRBJ2-3; 11 bases line up with TRBD2. Germline assignment: CDR1 SNHLY and CDR2 FYNNEI. The CDR3 has 15 residues. V was pared by 11 bases and J by 5 bases, with 12 bases of the junction left unmatched. The CDR3, as DNA: TGTGCCCAAGGAAGGACTAGCGGGTCGAAAGATACGCAGTATTTT. This translates into CAQGRTSGSKDTQYF.

DNA of the CDR3: TGTGCCAGCAGTAGAACCGGGACAGGGTATACAGATACGCAGTATTTT. This sequence encodes CASSRTGTGYTDTQYF. V and J are TRBV27 and TRBJ2-3; 9 positions agree with TRBD1. Germline V gene data show CDR1 as MNHEY and CDR2 as SMNVEV (reference sequence). V lost 5 bases and J lost 3; bases outside the gene matches: 9. There are 16 residues in the CDR3.

This clone was found a few times. V is TRBV5-1 and J is TRBJ2-4; perhaps TRBD2 as D (5 bases). Trimming left V 6 bases short and J 8 bases short, with 9 bases between. The CDR3 runs 11 residues. Germline values: CDR1 SGHRS, CDR2 YFSETQ. CDR3 amino acids: CASKVGDIQYF. The CDR3 region has the DNA TGCGCCAGCAAAGTCGGGGACATTCAGTACTTC.

The rearrangement links TRBV18 to TRBJ2-7, with D tentatively TRBD1 (6 bases). Trimming left V 5 bases short and J 5 bases short, with 13 bases between. Germline CDR1 reads KGHSH; CDR2 reads LQKENI. This CDR3 contains 13 residues. The CDR3 DNA sequence: TGTGCCAGCTCATTTGACAGGCAAAACGAGCAGTACTTC. Translating gives CASSFDRQNEQYF. Based on the CDR3 plus reference TRBV18 and TRBJ2-7, the full variable domain is NAGVMQNPRHLVRRRGQEARLRCSPMKGHSHVYWYRQLPEEGLKFMVYLQKENIIDESGMPKERFSAEFPKEGPSILRIQQVVRGDSAAYFCASSFDRQNEQYFGPGTRLTVT.

This clone appeared once. This chain uses TRBV9 with TRBJ2-1; a possible D gene is TRBD2 (6 bases). Germline CDR1 SGDLS, CDR2 YYNGEE. Deletions cut 7 bases from V and 0 bases from J, with 17 bases between. There are 16 residues in the CDR3. CDR3 residues: CASGEAVSSSYNEQFF. For the CDR3, the DNA is TGTGCCAGCGGGGAGGCGGTGTCCTCCTCCTACAATGAGCAGTTCTTC.

There are a few counts of this clone. This chain uses TRBV11-3 with TRBJ2-3, with a tentative D call TRBD1 (6 bases). CDR1 and CDR2 from the germline V gene are SGHNT and YENEEA. The CDR3 runs 15 residues. Trimming removed 5 bases from V and 0 bases from J, with 12 bases in between. The CDR3 spells CASSPQGPSTDTQYF. Here the CDR3 DNA reads TGTGCCAGCAGCCCACAGGGACCTAGCACAGATACGCAGTATTTT. The complete variable domain, with remaining parts taken from reference TRBV11-3 and TRBJ2-3, reads EAGVVQSPRYKIIEKKQPVAFWCNPISGHNTLYWYLQNLGQGPELLIRYENEEAVDDSQLPKDRFSAERLKGVDSTLKIQPAELGDSAVYLCASSPQGPSTDTQYFGPGTRLTVL.

The table lists this clone with a few counts. The gene calls are TRBV6-6 and TRBJ2-3, with D possibly being TRBD2 (5 bases). V was pared by 6 bases and J by 2 bases, with 18 bases between. There are 16 residues in the CDR3. Looked up from germline, CDR1 is MNHNY and CDR2 is SVGAGI (reference sequence). DNA for the CDR3: TGTGCCAGCAGCACGGACTCTCTCCGGCCCACAGATACGCAGTATTTT. Its translation is CASSTDSLRPTDTQYF.

This chain uses TRBV28 with TRBJ2-3, with 9 bases that match TRBD1. The CDR3 is 18 residues long. The ends lost 2 bases at V and 4 bases at J; junction bases unmatched: 13. CDR1 and CDR2 from the germline V gene are MDHEN and SYDVKM. The CDR3 nucleotides are TGTGCCAGCAGTTTAACCACTACCGGACAGGGGAAACCAGATACGCAGTATTTT. Translation: CASSLTTTGQGKPDTQYF.

This clone has more than one count but fewer than ten. The chain is built from TRBV9 and TRBJ1-1; D remains unclear. This CDR3 is 15 amino acids long. The germline V gene encodes CDR1 SGDLS and CDR2 YYNGEE. V lost 2 bases, J lost 8 bases, and 19 bases lay in between. CDR3 sequence (DNA): TGTGCCAGCAGCGTGGACCCGGGGAGCCCCCAAGAAGCTTTCTTT. It yields the protein CASSVDPGSPQEAFF. Full variable domain (outside the CDR3, taken from reference TRBV9 and TRBJ1-1): DSGVTQTPKHLITATGQRVTLRCSPRSGDLSVYWYQQSLDQGLQFLIQYYNGEERAKGNILERFSAQQFPDLHSELNLSSLELGDSALYFCASSVDPGSPQEAFFGQGTRLTVV.

This clone was seen a few times. The V call is TRBV30, the J call TRBJ1-1; D is perhaps TRBD1 (5 bases). This CDR3 has 13 residues. Trimming left V 3 bases short and J 0 bases short, with 8 bases between. Germline loops: CDR1 GTSNPN, CDR2 SVGIG (reference sequence). CDR3 nucleotides: TGTGCCTGGAGCGAACAGGTGAACACTGAAGCTTTCTTT. Encoded protein: CAWSEQVNTEAFF.

The chain employs TRBV7-9 and TRBJ1-5; D is ambiguous. The V and J ends lost 3 bases and 2 bases respectively, with 11 bases between them. The CDR3 is 15 amino acids. Germline CDR1 reads SEHNR; CDR2 reads FQNEAQ (reference sequence). CDR3 residues: CASSLGGNRNQPQHF. The CDR3 DNA reads as TGTGCCAGCAGCTTGGGCGGGAATCGCAATCAGCCCCAGCATTTT.

This clone was seen more than once but under ten times. J is TRBJ1-2 and V is TRBV10-3, with D perhaps matching TRBD1 (6 bases). The V gene's germline CDR1 is ENHRY and CDR2 SYGVKD. This CDR3 has 22 residues. Trimming left V 3 bases short and J 2 bases short, with 34 bases between. CDR3 protein: CAISDQSQGYRRGGKGNYGYTF. DNA of the CDR3: TGTGCCATCAGTGATCAGTCCCAGGGCTACAGACGAGGGGGAAAGGGAAACTATGGCTACACCTTC.

The chain carries TRBV4-2 and TRBJ2-7; 14 bases match TRBD2. Germline V gene data show CDR1 as LGHNA and CDR2 as YNFKEQ. CDR3 length equals 16 residues. V shed 3 bases and J 3 bases; nucleotides not matched to a gene: 4. The CDR3 DNA sequence: TGTGCCAGCAGCCAGGAAGGGACTAGCGGGGGCTACGAGCAGTACTTC. It codes for CASSQEGTSGGYEQYF.

V gene TRBV6-5 combines with J gene TRBJ1-4; 9 positions match TRBD1. Trimming cost V 6 bases and J 10 bases; bases outside gene matches: 12. CDR1 and CDR2 from the germline V gene are MNHEY and SVGAGI. The CDR3 covers 15 residues. This CDR3 reads CASRPYRGRSGKLFF. As DNA, the CDR3 is TGTGCCAGCAGACCCTACAGGGGGCGATCGGGAAAACTGTTTTTT.

The V and J genes are TRBV5-1 and TRBJ1-2, with 7 bases that match TRBD1. V lost 1 base and J lost 2; bases outside the gene matches: 2. The CDR3 extends over 14 amino acids. CDR1 is SGHRS and CDR2 is YFSETQ in the germline V gene. The CDR3 sequence: CASSLPGQNYGYTF. CDR3 coding DNA: TGCGCCAGCAGCTTGCCGGGACAGAACTATGGCTACACCTTC.

This clone appeared a few times. This rearrangement joins TRBV30 to TRBJ2-5; no clear D gene. From germline, CDR1 is GTSNPN and CDR2 SVGIG (reference sequence). Trimming pared 2 bases from V and 3 bases from J, leaving 28 bases between. The CDR3 is made up of 19 amino acids. The CDR3 here is CAWSRWQHMSRSREETQYF. CDR3 bases: TGTGCCTGGAGTCGGTGGCAGCACATGTCTAGATCCCGAGAAGAGACCCAGTACTTC.

This clone appeared a few times. The chain joins TRBV21-1 to TRBJ1-5; whether TRBD1, the table's D call, matches the DNA was not checked. TRBV21-1 is noted as a pseudogene. The CDR3 has 15 residues. CDR3 residues: CASSPIQGEYQPQHF. The CDR3 bases are TGTGCCAGCAGCCCTATCCAGGGCGAGTATCAGCCCCAGCATTTT.

V gene TRBV5-6 combines with J gene TRBJ2-3; a weak D match, TRBD2 (5 bases). CDR3 length: 14 residues. Per the germline V gene, CDR1 is SGHDT and CDR2 is YYEEEE. Deletions cut 3 bases from V and 3 bases from J, with 11 bases between. The chain's CDR3 is CASSYPGETDTQYF. The DNA of the CDR3 is TGTGCCAGCAGCTACCCCGGGGAGACAGATACGCAGTATTTT.

The chain uses TRBV2 and TRBJ2-1; 8 nucleotides match TRBD2. Germline V gives CDR1 SNHLY, CDR2 FYNNEI. The CDR3 contains 19 residues. Trimming cost V 2 bases and J 10 bases; bases outside gene matches: 22. The CDR3 loop is CASSEFSPFLAGTLTEQFF. CDR3 nucleotide sequence: TGTGCCAGCAGTGAATTTTCCCCGTTCCTAGCGGGTACTCTCACAGAGCAGTTCTTC. Variable domain in full (rest from reference TRBV2 and TRBJ2-1): EPEVTQTPSHQVTQMGQEVILRCVPISNHLYFYWYRQILGQKVEFLVSFYNNEISEKSEIFDDQFSVERPDGSNFTLKIRSTKLEDSAMYFCASSEFSPFLAGTLTEQFFGPGTRLTVL.

Relative to its sample, this clone is medium-sized. Additional DNA sequences in this sample encode the identical CDR3. The rearrangement joins TRBV29-1 to TRBJ1-2; no clear D gene. This CDR3 spans 15 amino acids. From germline, CDR1 is SQVTM and CDR2 ANQGSEA. V lost 0 bases to trimming and J lost 4 bases, with 15 bases between them. This CDR3 reads CSVEDDEGLGYGYTF. Here the CDR3 DNA reads TGCAGCGTTGAAGATGACGAGGGTTTGGGCTATGGCTACACCTTC.

The chain employs TRBV28 and TRBJ1-4, with D unclear. CDR1 is MDHEN, CDR2 SYDVKM, per germline. V dropped 4 bases and J dropped 2 bases, with 11 bases sitting between them. The CDR3 runs to 15 residues. The CDR3 DNA is TGTGCCAGCAGTTCCCCACATGGCACTAATGAAAAACTGTTTTTT. This codes for CASSSPHGTNEKLFF. Drawing the rest from reference TRBV28 and TRBJ1-4, the complete variable domain is DVKVTQSSRYLVKRTGEKVFLECVQDMDHENMFWYRQDPGLGLRLIYFSYDVKMKEKGDIPEGYSVSREKKERFSLILESASTNQTSMYLCASSSPHGTNEKLFFGSGTQLSVL.

J is TRBJ1-5 and V is TRBV6-6; 9 nucleotides align to TRBD1. CDR3 size: 15 residues. CDR1 is MNHNY and CDR2 is SVGAGI in the germline V gene (reference sequence). The trim removed 2 bases at V and 4 bases at J, leaving 3 bases unmatched. CDR3 sequence: CASSYLGTGNQPQHF. The CDR3 DNA reads as TGTGCCAGCAGTTACCTCGGGACAGGGAATCAGCCCCAGCATTTT.